Listed below are T cell receptor beta chains from one sample, sequenced in a study of cytomegalovirus exposure and HLA in healthy donors. Sequencing used immunoSEQ multiplex PCR; TCRdb keeps in-frame clones, though not all of them. The listing contains 100,000 or so clones. The material sequenced was PBMCs. The receptor source for this set is a woman aged 30 to 39 in good health and CMV-seronegative. Both conserved end residues are part of each CDR3. Each record gives: D gene, J gene, V gene, CDR3 DNA, CDR3 protein. D genes are given only for firm matches.

TRBD1 TRBJ2-7 TRBV29-1 TGCAGCGTCACGACAGGGGGCATCTACGAGCAGTACTTC CSVTTGGIYEQYF
TRBD1 TRBJ2-7 TRBV5-4 TGTGCCAGCAGCTTCCGGGACAGGGGATACGAGCAGTACTTC CASSFRDRGYEQYF
- TRBJ1-2 TRBV4-1 TGTGCCAGCAGCCACCAAGGGGCAGATGGCTACACCTTC CASSHQGADGYTF
TRBD1 TRBJ1-4 TRBV15 TGTGCCACCAGCCCGGACAGGCATAATGAAAAACTGTTTTTT CATSPDRHNEKLFF
- TRBJ2-2 TRBV7-2 TGTGCCAGCAGCTTAGCGCACGGCAGGGGCGCCGGGGAGCTGTTTTTT CASSLAHGRGAGELFF
TRBD1 TRBJ1-5 TRBV2 TGTGCCAGCGGACAGGGCAACCAGCCCCAGCATTTT CASGQGNQPQHF
- TRBJ2-7 TRBV6-5 TGTGCCAGCAGATTTTTAGCGGAACCATCTGACGAGCAGTACTTC CASRFLAEPSDEQYF
TRBD2 TRBJ2-3 TRBV6-1 TGTGCCGCCCGACTAGCGGAGATCACAGATACGCAGTATTTT CAARLAEITDTQYF
- TRBJ1-1 TRBV10-3 TGTGCCATCACACGAAACAGGGAAGGCACTGAAGCTTTCTTT CAITRNREGTEAFF
- TRBJ1-3 TRBV6-1 TGTGCCAGCAGCTCGGGTGGCTCTGGAAACACCATATATTTT CASSSGGSGNTIYF
- TRBJ2-1 TRBV19 TGTGCCAGTAGTATTCTCGGGACAGAGCAGTTCTTC CASSILGTEQFF
- TRBJ2-7 TRBV6-1 TGTGCCAGCAGTGGGCAAACGGGGGTTTTCGAGCAGTACTTC CASSGQTGVFEQYF
- TRBJ1-1 TRBV19 TGTGCCAGTAGTATAGATAAATATCCCGACAGCACCGACACTGAAGCTTTCTTT CASSIDKYPDSTDTEAFF
TRBD1 TRBJ1-5 TRBV7-9 TGTGCCAGCAGCTCTCCAACAGGGGGCCCTCAGCCCCAGCATTTT CASSSPTGGPQPQHF
- TRBJ1-4 TRBV19 TGTGCCAGTAGCCAGACGGGTGAAAAACTGTTTTTT CASSQTGEKLFF
- TRBJ2-1 TRBV6-1 TGTGCCAGCAGTGGGACAGTCAATGAGCAGTTCTTC CASSGTVNEQFF
- TRBJ2-4 TRBV27 TGTGCCAGCAGTTTATCCGCAGGGTCGGGAAACATTCAGTACTTC CASSLSAGSGNIQYF
TRBD1 TRBJ1-6 TRBV6-1 TGTGCCAGCAGTGACCGTATGACAGGGGGGAATTCACCCCTCCACTTT CASSDRMTGGNSPLHF
TRBD2 TRBJ2-3 TRBV7-8 TGTGCCAGCAGCCCCCCAGCGGGAGGCACAGATACGCAGTATTTT CASSPPAGGTDTQYF
- TRBJ2-3 TRBV27 TGTGCCAGCAGTTTCGTTTTAGGGGGCACAGATACGCAGTATTTT CASSFVLGGTDTQYF
- TRBJ1-4 TRBV19 TGTGCCAGTAGGGATCGAGGCCGGGGGGATCGGGAAAAACTGTTTTTT CASRDRGRGDREKLFF
TRBD2 TRBJ2-7 TRBV4-2 TGTGCCAGCGGTAGGGACGGTAGCGGGGACCTCTACGAGCAGTACTTC CASGRDGSGDLYEQYF
- TRBJ1-1 TRBV27 TGTGCCAGCAGTTTAGGTATAAGGGGCACTGAAGCTTTCTTT CASSLGIRGTEAFF
- TRBJ1-1 TRBV5-4 TGTGCCAGCAGCTTTAGCCAGGGAGGGATGAACACTGAAGCTTTCTTT CASSFSQGGMNTEAFF
- TRBJ2-2 TRBV27 TGTGCCAGCAGTTTACAGGGCGGGGAGCTGTTTTTT CASSLQGGELFF
- TRBJ2-1 TRBV7-7 TGTGCTAGCGGCTTGAAGGCGGGGAGCGACAATGAGCAGTTCTTC CASGLKAGSDNEQFF
- TRBJ1-5 TRBV27 TGTGCCAGCGGTCCGGGGATTGGCAATCAGCCCCAGCATTTT CASGPGIGNQPQHF
- TRBJ1-1 TRBV30 TGTGCCTGGAACCGACGGACAGACACTGAAGCTTTCTTT CAWNRRTDTEAFF
TRBD2 TRBJ2-1 TRBV11-2 TGTGCCAGCAGCTTACTGGCGGGGGGGAATGAGCAGTTCTTC CASSLLAGGNEQFF
- TRBJ1-1 TRBV9 TGTGCCAGCAGCGTGAGGCAGAACACTGAAGCTTTCTTT CASSVRQNTEAFF
- TRBJ1-1 TRBV5-4 TGTGCCAGCAGCCTGGATCGGGGGGTGAGGATCTTT CASSLDRGVRIF
- TRBJ2-1 TRBV27 TGTGCCAGCAGTTTATCGAAAATGTCGCGGCGGGGGCTATTCTTC CASSLSKMSRRGLFF
TRBD1 TRBJ2-1 TRBV4-1 TGCGCCAGCAGCCAGGGGGACAGGAGGAGCTCCTACAATGAGCAGTTCTTC CASSQGDRRSSYNEQFF
TRBD1 TRBJ1-2 TRBV4-1 TGCGCCAGCAGCCAACCTAGACAGGGGAACTATGGCTACACCTTC CASSQPRQGNYGYTF
- TRBJ2-2 TRBV27 TGTGCCAGCAGTGTGGGAGACACCGGGGAGCTGTTTTTT CASSVGDTGELFF
TRBD1 TRBJ2-5 TRBV2 TGTGCCAGCAGGTCACTCTTGACAGGGGAAGAGACCCAGTACTTC CASRSLLTGEETQYF
- TRBJ2-7 TRBV28 TGTGCCACCATAGAACCTCGCCGTTCCTACGAGCAGTACTTC CATIEPRRSYEQYF
TRBD2 TRBJ2-3 TRBV19 TGTGCCAGCAGTATCCTACTAGCGGGCGATACGCAGTATTTT CASSILLAGDTQYF
TRBD1 TRBJ2-1 TRBV10-3 TGTGCCCCCTCTCGGGACAGTTTGAACAATGAGCAGTTCTTC CAPSRDSLNNEQFF
TRBD2 TRBJ2-2 TRBV5-1 TGCGCCAGCAGCTTGAGCGGGGGGGGCACCGGGGAGCTGTTTTTT CASSLSGGGTGELFF
- TRBJ1-3 TRBV7-2 TGTGCCAGCAGCTTCCAGGGGCTGAGCTCTGGAAACACCATATATTTT CASSFQGLSSGNTIYF
- TRBJ1-3 TRBV20-1 TGCAGTGCTAGAGTCAGGGATACCATATATTTT CSARVRDTIYF
- TRBJ2-7 TRBV5-1 TGCGCCAGCAGCTTGGCCGGAGGAAACTACGAGCAGTACTTC CASSLAGGNYEQYF
- TRBJ1-1 TRBV11-2 TGTGCCAGCAGCTTAGGAGTGGGGCTCTCTGAAGCTTTCTTT CASSLGVGLSEAFF
- TRBJ2-7 TRBV7-2 TGTGCCAGCAGCGGACAGAGCTCCTACGAGCAGTACTTC CASSGQSSYEQYF
- TRBJ1-1 TRBV19 TGTGCCAGTAGTCAACTTCTTGGGCGAGCTGAAGCTTTCTTT CASSQLLGRAEAFF
TRBD1 TRBJ1-2 TRBV7-9 TGTGCCAGCAGCCCGGACAGGGGGAAAATTCATGGCTACACCTTC CASSPDRGKIHGYTF
TRBD1 TRBJ2-7 TRBV9 TGTGCCAGCAGCCCGACAGGGATCTCCTACGAGCAGTACTTC CASSPTGISYEQYF
- TRBJ2-1 TRBV28 TGTGCCAGCAGTTTTGTCACGGAGACCGGGACTGGAAACAATGAGCAGTTCTTC CASSFVTETGTGNNEQFF
TRBD2 TRBJ2-2 TRBV9 TGTGCCAGCAGCGTAACTAGCGGGCGGAACACCGGGGAGCTGTTTTTT CASSVTSGRNTGELFF
- TRBJ1-1 TRBV5-4 TGTGCCAGCAGCTTGGGGGGCAGGGCGACAGCTGAAGCTTTCTTT CASSLGGRATAEAFF
- TRBJ1-6 TRBV5-1 TGCGCCAGCAGCTCAGGGGATTTTGGTTCACCCCTCCACTTT CASSSGDFGSPLHF